The TCR beta chain described here comes from a study of OX40 agonist ivuxolimab in advanced cancers. Background on the study: Patients received intravenous ivuxolimab every 2 weeks at 0.01 to 10 mg/kg.

On this clone: Its target is not known.

The CDR3 runs 15 residues. The V end lost 7 bases, the J end lost 2 bases, and 16 bases lay between the germline ends. Germline CDR1 reads SGHRS; CDR2 reads YFSETQ. Study-level points and caveats: Averaging showed that CD8+ T cells had more expanded clones than CD4+ did.

Here immunoSEQ multiplex PCR was the method, and the copy in TCRdb shows in-frame clones only, minus some. The top ten clones hold around 1.6% of a sample with about 53,000 clones, 82% of them seen once. Peripheral blood came from all dose cohorts at three timepoints. The V call is TRBV5-1, the J call TRBJ2-1, with D tentatively TRBD1 or TRBD2 (5 bases each). This receptor was identified in an adult with an advanced solid tumor such as melanoma, head and neck, liver or kidney cancer. Material: CD4+ or CD8+ T cells sorted from blood, obtained in a trial of the OX40 agonist ivuxolimab. The chain's CDR3 is CASGRRDQPYNEQFF. As DNA, the CDR3 is TGCGCCAGCGGGCGTCGGGACCAACCCTACAATGAGCAGTTCTTC.